This section outlines one T cell receptor (beta chain) sequence together with its context. The antigen is unknown. Sample-barcoded 5' priming and a J-beta primer mix drove a second PCR of roughly 7 to 11 cycles. TCRdb passed the 5' RACE reads through MiXCR, listing each CDR3 protein once. This repertoire shows more than 650,000 distinct CDR3 sequences, 20% to 30% found once; its top ten account for around 3%. This sample stems from a study of blood T cells in healthy people across ages. Findings and caveats of the study: While age rose, TCR beta diversity per million T cells dropped in a roughly linear way.

Germline CDR1 SEHNR, CDR2 FQNEAQ (reference sequence). V lost 2 bases, J lost 1 base, and 13 bases lay in between. The CDR3 length is 16 residues. Each donor supplied ten milliliters of peripheral blood. Another study also made use of these data, one on T cells of mothers and their children.

The specimen was blood. The TCR originated in a boy between 10 and 17 years old in good health. The chain links TRBV7-9 to TRBJ2-3; D unresolved. The CDR3 coding sequence is TGTGCCAGCAGCTTATTTTTGGCGTCGGGCACAGATACGCAGTATTTT. It encodes CASSLFLASGTDTQYF.